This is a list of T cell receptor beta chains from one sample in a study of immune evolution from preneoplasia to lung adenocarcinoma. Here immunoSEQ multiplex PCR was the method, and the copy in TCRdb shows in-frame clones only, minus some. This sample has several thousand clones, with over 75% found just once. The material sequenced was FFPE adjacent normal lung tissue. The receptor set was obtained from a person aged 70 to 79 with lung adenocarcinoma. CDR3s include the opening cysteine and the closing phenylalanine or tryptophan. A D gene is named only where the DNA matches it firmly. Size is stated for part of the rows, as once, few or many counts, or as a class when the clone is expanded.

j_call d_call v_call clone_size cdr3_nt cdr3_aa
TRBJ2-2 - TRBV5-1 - TGCGCCAGCAGCATAACTCTTACCGGGGAGCTGTTTTTT CASSITLTGELFF
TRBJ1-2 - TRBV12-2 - TGTGCAAGTCGCTTCATAGGACAGGGAAGGTATGGCTACACCTTC CASRFIGQGRYGYTF
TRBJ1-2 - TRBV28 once TGTGCCAGCAGTATTCCAGGTCCTAACTATGGCTACACCTTC CASSIPGPNYGYTF
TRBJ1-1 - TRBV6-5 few TGTGCCAGCAGTTTGTTAGGGGTGGACACTGAAGCTTTCTTT CASSLLGVDTEAFF
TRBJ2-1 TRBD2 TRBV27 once TGTGCCAGCAGCCCCGGGGGGGGCCCAAGCTCCTACAATGAGCAGTTCTTC CASSPGGGPSSYNEQFF
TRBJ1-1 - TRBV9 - TGTGCCAGCAGCGTATGGGCAGGTGAGAACACTGAAGCTTTCTTT CASSVWAGENTEAFF
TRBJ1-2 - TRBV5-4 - TGTGCCAGCAGCTTGGAGTCCAGGGCACAGGGCTACACCTTC CASSLESRAQGYTF
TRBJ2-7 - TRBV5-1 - TGCGCCAGCAGCGGGTTAATACAGGGATACGAGCAGTACTTC CASSGLIQGYEQYF
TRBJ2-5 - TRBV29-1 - TGCAGCGTTGTAGGGTACGGGGAGACCCAGTACTTC CSVVGYGETQYF
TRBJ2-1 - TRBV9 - TGTGCCAGCAGCGTTGGAAACTACAATGAGCAGTTCTTC CASSVGNYNEQFF
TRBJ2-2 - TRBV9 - TGTGCCAGCAGCGTAGAGGTATTCAACACCGGGGAGCTGTTTTTT CASSVEVFNTGELFF
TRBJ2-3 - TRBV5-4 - TGTGCCAGCAGCTCAGCAGCTATTAGCGTCGCAGATACGCAGTATTTT CASSSAAISVADTQYF
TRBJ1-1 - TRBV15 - TGTGCCACCAGCAGAAAAAGAGACACTGAAGCTTTCTTT CATSRKRDTEAFF
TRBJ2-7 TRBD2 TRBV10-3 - TGTGCCATCAGCCCGGGACTAGCGGTGTACGAGCAGTACTTC CAISPGLAVYEQYF
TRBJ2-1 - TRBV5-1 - TGCGCCAGCAGCCTCGACTCTAACAATGAGCAGTTCTTC CASSLDSNNEQFF
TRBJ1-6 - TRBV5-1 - TGCGCCAGCAGCTTGGAAGGGGGGCGGGATTCACCCCTCCACTTT CASSLEGGRDSPLHF
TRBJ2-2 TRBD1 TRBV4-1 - TGCGCCAGCAGCCAGGGACAGAGATTCACCGGGGAGCTGTTTTTT CASSQGQRFTGELFF
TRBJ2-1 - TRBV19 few TGTGCCAGTAGTCCGCGCTCCTACAATGAGCAGTTCTTC CASSPRSYNEQFF
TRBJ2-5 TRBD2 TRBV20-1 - TGCAGTGCTCTAGCGGAAGAGACCCAGTACTTC CSALAEETQYF
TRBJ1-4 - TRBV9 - TGTGCCAGCAGCGTAGGTGTAACTAATGAAAAACTGTTTTTT CASSVGVTNEKLFF
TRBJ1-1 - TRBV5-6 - TGTGCCAGCAGCCGAGGGGGGCCCTTAATGAACACTGAAGCTTTCTTT CASSRGGPLMNTEAFF
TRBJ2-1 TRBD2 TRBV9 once TGTGCCAGCAGCGTATCACAGGGGCGGGAGGGTGAGCAGTTCTTC CASSVSQGREGEQFF
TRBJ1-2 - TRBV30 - TGTGCCTGGAGTGGACACTCAGGGCTTGGCTACACCTTC CAWSGHSGLGYTF
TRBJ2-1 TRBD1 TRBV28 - TGTGCCAGCAGTGGAACCGGGACAGGGGTCTACAATGAGCAGTTCTTC CASSGTGTGVYNEQFF
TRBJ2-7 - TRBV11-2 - TGTGCCAGCAGCCCCGCCGTCGGGATACAGCCCGAGCAGTACTTC CASSPAVGIQPEQYF
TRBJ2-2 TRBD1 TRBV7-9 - TGTGCCAGCAGTTCGCTTTGGGACAGATCCACCGGGGAGCTGTTTTTT CASSSLWDRSTGELFF
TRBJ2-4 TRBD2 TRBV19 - TGTGCCAGTAGTATAGATCAGAGGCGGGGGTACAACTTAGCCAAAAACATTCAGTACTTC CASSIDQRRGYNLAKNIQYF
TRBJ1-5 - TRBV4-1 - TGCGCCAGCAGCCCCGCCGCAGATCAGCCCCAGCATTTT CASSPAADQPQHF
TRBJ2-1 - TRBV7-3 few TGTGCCAGCAGCCTAATAGCTCCTAGCAATGAGCAGTTCTTC CASSLIAPSNEQFF
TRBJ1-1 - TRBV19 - TGTGCCAGTAGTCTGGGGACTCAGGGAAACGCTTTCTTT CASSLGTQGNAFF
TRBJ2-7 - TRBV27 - TGTGCCAGCAGTCCGGGAGCGTACTCCTACGAGCAGTACTTC CASSPGAYSYEQYF
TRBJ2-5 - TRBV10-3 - TGTGCCATCAGTGGGGCAGGGCCCCAAGAGACCCAGTACTTC CAISGAGPQETQYF
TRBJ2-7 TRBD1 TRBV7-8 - TGTGCCAGCAGCTTAAGACAGGGAAGGAACGAGCAGTACTTC CASSLRQGRNEQYF
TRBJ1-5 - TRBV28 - TGTGCCAGCAGATCACAGGGAGTGCGGCAGCCCCAGCATTTT CASRSQGVRQPQHF
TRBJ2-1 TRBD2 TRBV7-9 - TGTGCCAGCAGCCGGACTAGCGGGGTCCTCTACAATGAGCAGTTCTTC CASSRTSGVLYNEQFF
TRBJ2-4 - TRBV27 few TGTGCCATTATGGACAGAGCCAAAAACATTCAGTACTTC CAIMDRAKNIQYF
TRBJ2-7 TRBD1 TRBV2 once TGTGCCAGCAGTGACAGGGGGTGGGGGTACGAGCAGTACTTC CASSDRGWGYEQYF
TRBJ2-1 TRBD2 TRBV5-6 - TGTGCCAGCAACTTAGCGGGAGGGATCCACAATGAGCAGTTCTTC CASNLAGGIHNEQFF
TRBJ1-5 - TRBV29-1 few TGCAGCGTTGTTGGACGGGGGCGCGACAATCAGCCCCAGCATTTT CSVVGRGRDNQPQHF
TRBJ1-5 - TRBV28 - TGTGCCAGCATCCAACTCCGGGCTACCAATCAGCCCCAGCATTTT CASIQLRATNQPQHF
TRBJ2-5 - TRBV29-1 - TGCAGCGTTCGACAGGGAGGCTACCAAGAGACCCAGTACTTC CSVRQGGYQETQYF
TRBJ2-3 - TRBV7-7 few TGTGCTAGCAGCTTAGTGGGCGGGCCCACAGATACGCAGTATTTT CASSLVGGPTDTQYF
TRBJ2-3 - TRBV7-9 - TGTGCCAGCAGCTCAAGAGGTGGGACAGATACGCAGTATTTT CASSSRGGTDTQYF
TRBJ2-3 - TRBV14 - TGTGCCAGCAGCCAAGAAGGGCCGCGGAATACGCAGTATTTT CASSQEGPRNTQYF
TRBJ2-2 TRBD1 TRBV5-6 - TGTGCCAGCAGCTCCCCCACCACGACAGGGAGCGGGGAGCTGTTTTTT CASSSPTTTGSGELFF
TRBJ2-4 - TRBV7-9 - TGTGCCAGCAGCCCCGACAGCAACCAAAACATTCAGTACTTC CASSPDSNQNIQYF
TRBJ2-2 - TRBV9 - TGTGCCAGCAGCTCCGGGACAACTAACACCGGGGAGCTGTTTTTT CASSSGTTNTGELFF
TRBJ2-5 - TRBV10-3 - TGTGCCATCAGTGATATGACGGGCCAAGAGACCCAGTACTTC CAISDMTGQETQYF
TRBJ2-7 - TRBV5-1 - TGCGCCAGCAGTCAACAGCCCTACGAGCAGTACTTC CASSQQPYEQYF
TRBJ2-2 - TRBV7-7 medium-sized TGTGCTAGCAGCTTCGATCTCGACGGGGAGCTGTTTTTT CASSFDLDGELFF
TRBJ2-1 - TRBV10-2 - TGCGCCAGCAGTGGCGGTTCCTACAATGAGCAGTTCTTC CASSGGSYNEQFF
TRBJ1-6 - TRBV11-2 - TGTGCCAGCAGCTTGTATGGTACAAACTCACCCCTCCACTTT CASSLYGTNSPLHF